The 14 T cell receptor beta chains below were found in one sample sequenced in a study of spatial heterogeneity in lung cancer (dated by TCRdb to between 2018 and 2021). These receptors' antigens are unknown. Summary of the overall study and its limitations: The number of expanded intratumoral alpha and beta TCRs correlated with the tumor nonsynonymous mutation count.

Explained via the paper, the time point label denotes: sample taken at primary tumor resection. Libraries came from 5' RACE. The reads were generated on a NextSeq 500. Through fastp at Q25 and MiXCR, TCRdb rebuilt clones from the public reads, retaining in-frame beta chains. Rows with a matching CDR3 protein are joined into one entry that keeps the most common DNA and genes. The sample includes 15,000 to 20,000 distinct CDR3 sequences, with 6% to 7.5% observed a single time. 20% to 25% of the sample is taken by the ten largest. The sample here was lung tumor tissue, taken at surgery. The receptor source for this set is a female donor with early-stage non-small cell lung cancer.

This clonotype has at least ten counts. DNA for the CDR3: TGCAGTGCTAGTGCGGGGGGAGAGACCCAGTACTTC. Its translation: CSASAGGETQYF. The chain is built from TRBV20-1 and TRBJ2-5, with 8 bases that match TRBD2. This CDR3 is built from 12 residues. The germline V gene encodes CDR1 DFQATT and CDR2 SNEGSKA (reference sequence). V was clipped by 3 bases and J by 4 bases; unmatched bases: 1.

This clonotype has a count of ten or more. The chain recombines TRBV18 with TRBJ1-1; D not certain. The CDR3 is made up of 15 amino acids. The germline V gene has CDR1 KGHSH and CDR2 LQKENI. V was shortened by 1 base and J by 0 bases, with 9 bases between the two germline ends. The CDR3 DNA is TGTGCCAGCTCACCACGGGTTCAGGTGAACACTGAAGCTTTCTTT. This sequence encodes CASSPRVQVNTEAFF.

This clonotype was counted at least ten times. The chain couples TRBV5-4 to TRBJ2-3; D perhaps matches TRBD2 (6 bases). This CDR3 is built from 13 residues. The V end was cut by 3 bases, the J end by 6 bases, with 11 bases between. Germline CDR1 SGHNT, CDR2 YYREEE (reference sequence). The CDR3 here is CASSSRRVDTQYF. The CDR3 DNA reads TGTGCCAGCAGCTCGAGGAGGGTTGATACGCAGTATTTT. The variable domain in full, with the rest retrieved from reference TRBV5-4 and TRBJ2-3, is ETGVTQSPTHLIKTRGQQVTLRCSSQSGHNTVSWYQQALGQGPQFIFQYYREEENGRGNFPPRFSGLQFPNYSSELNVNALELDDSALYLCASSSRRVDTQYFGPGTRLTVL.

This clonotype was counted only a few times. The genes are TRBV11-2 and TRBJ2-1; 14 bases agree with TRBD2. This CDR3 has 20 residues. J was trimmed by 0 bases and V by 7 bases; bases with no gene match: 14. CDR1 is SGHAT, CDR2 FQNNGV, per germline. CDR3 bases: TGTGCCAGCATCCATCTCAGGACTAGCGGGGGGCCCAGCTCCTACAATGAGCAGTTCTTC. Translating gives CASIHLRTSGGPSSYNEQFF.

This clonotype was counted at least ten times. V usage is TRBV20-1 and J usage is TRBJ2-3, with no clear D. This CDR3 spans 13 amino acids. The V end was cut by 0 bases, the J end by 2 bases, with 6 bases between. The V gene's germline CDR1 is DFQATT and CDR2 SNEGSKA (reference sequence). The CDR3 bases are TGCAGTGCTAGAGAACAGAACACAGATACGCAGTATTTT. Protein sequence: CSAREQNTDTQYF.

This clonotype was seen repeatedly, ten times or more. Here the CDR3 reads CASGLGTTTDTQYF. The CDR3 region has the DNA TGTGCTAGTGGTCTGGGGACCACCACAGATACGCAGTATTTT. The chain employs TRBV12-5 and TRBJ2-3; the D gene could be TRBD1 or TRBD2 (5 bases each). The germline CDR1 and CDR2 sequences are LGHNT and FRNRAP. V shed 5 bases and J shed 2 bases, with 11 bases lying between them. This CDR3 is built from 14 residues.

This clonotype showed up many times. The chain has TRBV2 and TRBJ2-1, with a weak D call TRBD1 (5 bases). The germline V gene has CDR1 SNHLY and CDR2 FYNNEI. Trimming shortened V by 2 bases and J by 7 bases, and 12 bases separated the two germline ends. This CDR3 spans 14 amino acids. This chain's CDR3 is CASSETWTSNEQFF. The CDR3 DNA is TGTGCCAGCAGTGAAACATGGACATCGAATGAGCAGTTCTTC.

Regarding this clonotype: Being one base from a much bigger clone, this may be a read error. The rearrangement links TRBV2 to TRBJ1-3; D unresolved. The CDR3 runs to 14 residues. Germline CDR1 reads SNHLY; CDR2 reads FYNNEI. The CDR3 region is CASSEELAGNTLYF. The DNA for the CDR3 is TGTGCCAGCAGTGAAGAATTAGCTGGAAACACCTTATATTTT.

At least ten counts were recorded for this clonotype. The gene calls are TRBV7-2 and TRBJ2-7; 8 bases map to TRBD2. The CDR3 contains 12 residues. Germline loops: CDR1 SGHTA, CDR2 FQGNSA. The V and J ends lost 11 bases and 2 bases, in that order; junction bases with no gene match: 5. The chain's CDR3 is CASGGDTYEQYF. DNA of the CDR3: TGTGCCTCGGGGGGGGATACCTACGAGCAGTACTTC.

The chain employs TRBV19 and TRBJ1-2; 7 bases agree with TRBD1. Germline assignment: CDR1 LNHDA and CDR2 SQIVND (reference sequence). V lost 5 bases, J lost 4 bases, and 4 bases stayed unmatched. The CDR3 covers 13 residues. The CDR3 sequence: CASSPQGGYGYTF. The CDR3 coding sequence is TGTGCCAGTAGTCCCCAGGGGGGCTATGGCTACACCTTC.

This clonotype ranks as large. The chain has TRBV20-1 and TRBJ1-6; D gene unclear. Trimming shortened V by 4 bases and J by 5 bases, and 9 bases separated the two germline ends. CDR1 and CDR2 (germline): DFQATT, SNEGSKA (reference sequence). The CDR3 length is 13 residues. The CDR3 spells CSAIDRHNSPLHF. As DNA, the CDR3 is TGCAGTGCTATAGATCGGCATAATTCACCCCTCCACTTT.

This clonotype has a count of ten or more. The chain employs TRBV18 and TRBJ2-3, with D perhaps TRBD1 or TRBD2 (5 bases each). Trimming cost V 3 bases and J 4 bases, with 20 bases left between them. The CDR3 spans 17 residues. Germline values: CDR1 KGHSH, CDR2 LQKENI. The CDR3: CASSPGTILTNADTQYF. DNA for the CDR3: TGTGCCAGCTCACCTGGGACCATACTTACTAACGCAGATACGCAGTATTTT.

The chain combines TRBV10-3 with TRBJ2-5; the D is unclear. The V and J ends lost 4 bases and 5 bases respectively, with 8 bases between them. Germline CDR1 ENHRY, CDR2 SYGVKD. This CDR3 spans 12 amino acids. The CDR3 loop reads CAISVGSETQYF. CDR3 in DNA: TGTGCCATCAGTGTCGGAAGTGAGACCCAGTACTTC.

This sequence joins TRBV20-1 and TRBJ2-2; D gene uncertain. Trimming removed 1 base at V and 0 bases at J, with 3 bases between. The CDR3 sequence is 13 residues long. The V gene's germline CDR1 is DFQATT and CDR2 SNEGSKA (reference sequence). CDR3 nucleotide sequence: TGCAGTGCTAGAGGGACGAACACCGGGGAGCTGTTTTTT. Protein sequence: CSARGTNTGELFF.